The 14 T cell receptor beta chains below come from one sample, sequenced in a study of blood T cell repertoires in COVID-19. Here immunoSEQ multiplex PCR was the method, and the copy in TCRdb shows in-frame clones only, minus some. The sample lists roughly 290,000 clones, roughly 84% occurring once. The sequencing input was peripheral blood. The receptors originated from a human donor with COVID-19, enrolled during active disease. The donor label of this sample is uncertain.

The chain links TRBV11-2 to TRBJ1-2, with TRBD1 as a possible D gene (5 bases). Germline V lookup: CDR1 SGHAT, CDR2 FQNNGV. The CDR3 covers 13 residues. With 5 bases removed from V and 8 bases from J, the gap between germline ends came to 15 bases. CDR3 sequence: CASSPVGGGGYTF. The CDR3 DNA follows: TGTGCCAGCAGCCCCGTGGGGGGTGGCGGCTACACCTTC. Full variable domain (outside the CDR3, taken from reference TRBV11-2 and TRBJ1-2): EAGVAQSPRYKIIEKRQSVAFWCNPISGHATLYWYQQILGQGPKLLIQFQNNGVVDDSQLPKDRFSAERLKGVDSTLKIQPAKLEDSAVYLCASSPVGGGGYTFGSGTRLTVV.

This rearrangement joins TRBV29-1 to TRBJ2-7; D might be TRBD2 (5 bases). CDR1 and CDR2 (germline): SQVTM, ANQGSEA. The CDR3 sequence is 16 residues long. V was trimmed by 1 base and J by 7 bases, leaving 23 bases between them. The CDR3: CSVEVGTASPTGEQYF. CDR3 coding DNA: TGCAGCGTTGAAGTCGGTACGGCTAGCCCCACCGGGGAGCAGTACTTC.

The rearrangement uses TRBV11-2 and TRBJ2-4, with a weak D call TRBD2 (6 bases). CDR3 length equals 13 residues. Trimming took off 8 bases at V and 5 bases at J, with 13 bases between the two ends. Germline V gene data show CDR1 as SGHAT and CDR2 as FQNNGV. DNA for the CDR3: TGTGCCAGCGCCACCGGGAGACAAAACATTCAGTACTTC. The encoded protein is CASATGRQNIQYF.

The CDR3 loop is CASSLWTGGGNQPQHF. The CDR3 bases are TGTGCCAGCAGCTTGTGGACAGGGGGCGGAAATCAGCCCCAGCATTTT. This sequence joins TRBV7-8 and TRBJ1-5, with 11 bases identical to TRBD1. From germline, CDR1 is SGHVS and CDR2 FQNEAQ. Losses at the gene ends were 3 bases for V and 4 bases for J; bases not matched to a gene: 5. This CDR3 has 16 amino acids.

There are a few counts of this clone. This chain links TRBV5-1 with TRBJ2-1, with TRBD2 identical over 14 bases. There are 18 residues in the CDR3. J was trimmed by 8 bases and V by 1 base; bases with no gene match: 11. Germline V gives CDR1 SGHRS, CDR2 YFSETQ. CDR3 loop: CASSLLRPTSGRVHEQFF. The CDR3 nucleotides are TGCGCCAGCAGCTTGCTCCGGCCGACTAGCGGGAGGGTGCATGAGCAGTTCTTC.

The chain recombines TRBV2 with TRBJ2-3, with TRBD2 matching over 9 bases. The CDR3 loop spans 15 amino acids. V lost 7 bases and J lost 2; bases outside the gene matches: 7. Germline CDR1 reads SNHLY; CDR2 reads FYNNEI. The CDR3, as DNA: TGTGCCAGCACGAGACTAGCGGTGTCCACAGATACGCAGTATTTT. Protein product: CASTRLAVSTDTQYF.

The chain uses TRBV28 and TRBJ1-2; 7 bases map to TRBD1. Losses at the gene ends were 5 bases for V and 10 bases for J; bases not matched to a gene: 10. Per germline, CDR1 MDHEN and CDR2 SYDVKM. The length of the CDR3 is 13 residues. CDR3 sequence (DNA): TGTGCCAGCAGTGAGACAGGGTCAGAAGCCTACACCTTC. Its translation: CASSETGSEAYTF.

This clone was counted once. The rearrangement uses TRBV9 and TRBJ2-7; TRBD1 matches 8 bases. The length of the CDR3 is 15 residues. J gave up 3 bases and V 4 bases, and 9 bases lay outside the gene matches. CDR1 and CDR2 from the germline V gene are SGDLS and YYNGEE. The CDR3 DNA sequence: TGTGCCAGCAGCCGCTCTGGACAGGGTTTCTACGAGCAGTACTTC. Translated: CASSRSGQGFYEQYF.

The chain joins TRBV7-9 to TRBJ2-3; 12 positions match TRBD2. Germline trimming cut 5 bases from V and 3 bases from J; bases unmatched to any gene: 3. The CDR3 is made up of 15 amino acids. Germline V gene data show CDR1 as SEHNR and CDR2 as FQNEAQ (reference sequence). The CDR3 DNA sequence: TGTGCCAGCAGCCTGACTAGCGGGAGAACAGATACGCAGTATTTT. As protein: CASSLTSGRTDTQYF.

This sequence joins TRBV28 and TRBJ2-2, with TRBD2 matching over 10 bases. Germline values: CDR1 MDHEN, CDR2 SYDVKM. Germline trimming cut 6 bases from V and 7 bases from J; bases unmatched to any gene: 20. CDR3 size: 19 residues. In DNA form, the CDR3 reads TGTGCCAGCAGCCACCCCCCACTGGCTAGCGGGAGAGATGTCGGGGAGCTGTTTTTT. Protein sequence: CASSHPPLASGRDVGELFF.

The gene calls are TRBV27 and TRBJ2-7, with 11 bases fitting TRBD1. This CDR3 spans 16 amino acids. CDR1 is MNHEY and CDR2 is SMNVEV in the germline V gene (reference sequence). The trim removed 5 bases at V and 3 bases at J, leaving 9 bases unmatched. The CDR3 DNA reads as TGTGCCAGCAGTCCTCCCCGGGACAGGGGGAGCTACGAGCAGTACTTC. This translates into CASSPPRDRGSYEQYF.

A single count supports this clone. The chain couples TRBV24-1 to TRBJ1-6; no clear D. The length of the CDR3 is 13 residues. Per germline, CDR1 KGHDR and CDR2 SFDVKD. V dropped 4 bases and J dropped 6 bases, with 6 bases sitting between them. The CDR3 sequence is CATSDRGNSPLHF. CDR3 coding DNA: TGTGCCACCAGTGACCGGGGTAATTCACCCCTCCACTTT.

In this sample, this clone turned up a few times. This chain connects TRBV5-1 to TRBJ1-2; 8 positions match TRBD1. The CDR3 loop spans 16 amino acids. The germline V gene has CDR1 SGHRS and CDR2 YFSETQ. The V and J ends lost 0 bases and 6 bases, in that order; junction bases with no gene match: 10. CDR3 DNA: TGCGCCAGCAGCTTGGCCTCGGACAGGGAGGAGAATGGCTACACCTTC. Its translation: CASSLASDREENGYTF.

The CDR3 bases are TGCGCCAGCAGCTTGCTTGGGACTAGCGGGAACAATGAGCAGTTCTTC. Protein: CASSLLGTSGNNEQFF. V gene TRBV5-1 combines with J gene TRBJ2-1; 13 nucleotides agree with TRBD2. From germline, CDR1 is SGHRS and CDR2 YFSETQ. The V and J ends lost 1 base and 5 bases, in that order; junction bases with no gene match: 3. CDR3 length: 16 amino acids.